The 18 T cell receptor beta chains given below trace back to one sample, sequenced in a study of long-term antiretroviral therapy in people with HIV. Survey-level immunoSEQ v3.0 assays were run. Sequencing used immunoSEQ multiplex PCR; TCRdb keeps in-frame clones, though not all of them. The data hold 10,000 to 12,000 clones, with approximately 82% observed a single time. Specimen: unsorted PBMCs, collected 1.2 years after starting antiretroviral therapy. These receptors originate from a man aged 35 to 55 with HIV.

V usage is TRBV5-6 and J usage is TRBJ2-2; 8 nucleotides agree with TRBD2. Losses at the gene ends were 0 bases for V and 3 bases for J; bases not matched to a gene: 4. The CDR3 runs 16 residues. The germline CDR1 and CDR2 sequences are SGHDT and YYEEEE. CDR3 sequence reads: CASSLGERGYTGELFF. DNA of the CDR3: TGTGCCAGCAGCTTGGGTGAGCGGGGGTACACCGGGGAGCTGTTTTTT.

The chain's CDR3 is CSATRDSYTF. The CDR3 bases are TGCAGTGCCACGCGGGATAGCTACACCTTC. J is TRBJ1-2 and V is TRBV20-1; D unresolved. Germline V gene data show CDR1 as DFQATT and CDR2 as SNEGSKA (reference sequence). V lost 6 bases and J lost 9, with 11 bases in between. The CDR3 length is 10 residues.

V gene TRBV5-4 combines with J gene TRBJ2-5, with 8 bases matching TRBD1. V lost 0 bases and J lost 2; bases outside the gene matches: 6. Per the germline V gene, CDR1 is SGHNT and CDR2 is YYREEE (reference sequence). The CDR3 is 16 residues long. CDR3 residues: CASSLAGQGRQETQYF. For the CDR3, the DNA is TGTGCCAGCAGCTTGGCTGGACAGGGAAGACAAGAGACCCAGTACTTC.

V gene TRBV19 combines with J gene TRBJ2-7; D gene unclear. Trimming took 5 bases from V and 0 from J, leaving 8 bases between them. The V gene's germline CDR1 is LNHDA and CDR2 SQIVND (reference sequence). The CDR3 runs to 13 residues. This CDR3 is CASSPDNSYEQYF. In DNA, the CDR3 is TGTGCCAGTAGTCCAGACAACTCCTACGAGCAGTACTTC.

The genes are TRBV11-3 and TRBJ2-3; 13 bases agree with TRBD2. The CDR3 is made up of 16 amino acids. After removal of 3 bases from V and 9 bases from J, the junction contained 9 bases not matched to a gene. Germline CDR1 and CDR2: SGHNT and YENEEA. Here the CDR3 DNA reads TGTGCCAGCAGCTTGTCTTTACTAGCGGGGGGGGAGACGCAGTATTTT. The encoded protein is CASSLSLLAGGETQYF.

The chain employs TRBV7-6 and TRBJ1-1, with no clear D. Germline V lookup: CDR1 SGHVS, CDR2 FNYEAQ. This CDR3 comprises 13 residues. V lost 1 base, J lost 6 bases, and 9 bases lay in between. The CDR3 nucleotides read TGTGCCAGCAGCTTAGGCCTTGCCGCTGAAGCTTTCTTT. Translated: CASSLGLAAEAFF.

J is TRBJ2-6 and V is TRBV5-4; no firm D call. Trimming cost V 2 bases and J 2 bases, with 8 bases left between them. Germline V CDR1 and CDR2: SGHNT, YYREEE (reference sequence). CDR3 length: 15 amino acids. CDR3 sequence reads: CASSFSVTGANVLTF. CDR3 bases: TGTGCCAGCAGCTTCTCCGTTACTGGGGCCAACGTCCTGACTTTC. Combining the CDR3 with reference TRBV5-4 and TRBJ2-6 gives the whole variable domain ETGVTQSPTHLIKTRGQQVTLRCSSQSGHNTVSWYQQALGQGPQFIFQYYREEENGRGNFPPRFSGLQFPNYSSELNVNALELDDSALYLCASSFSVTGANVLTFGAGSRLTVL.

The chain recombines TRBV2 with TRBJ2-3, with D possibly called TRBD1 or TRBD2 (5 bases each). The CDR3 is 15 residues long. V shed 7 bases and J shed 0 bases, with 14 bases lying between them. Per the germline V gene, CDR1 is SNHLY and CDR2 is FYNNEI. The CDR3 sequence: CASTTTGASTDTQYF. The CDR3 region has the DNA TGTGCCAGCACGACTACAGGTGCTAGCACAGATACGCAGTATTTT.

The chain has TRBV10-3 and TRBJ1-2, with D perhaps matching TRBD1 (5 bases). The germline gives CDR1 ENHRY, CDR2 SYGVKD. The CDR3 runs to 14 residues. The V end lost 4 bases, the J end lost 2 bases, and 11 bases lay between the germline ends. This CDR3 is CAISGGGVNYGYTF. DNA for the CDR3: TGTGCCATCAGTGGGGGAGGGGTAAACTATGGCTACACCTTC.

The rearrangement joins TRBV19 to TRBJ2-1; 11 nucleotides agree with TRBD2. The CDR3 totals 15 residues. J was trimmed by 10 bases and V by 0 bases; bases with no gene match: 5. Germline CDR1 LNHDA, CDR2 SQIVND (reference sequence). The CDR3, as DNA: TGTGCCAGTAGTATAGATAGCGGGGGGGCATACGAGCAGTTCTTC. Translation gives CASSIDSGGAYEQFF. Full variable domain (outside the CDR3, taken from reference TRBV19 and TRBJ2-1): DGGITQSPKYLFRKEGQNVTLSCEQNLNHDAMYWYRQDPGQGLRLIYYSQIVNDFQKGDIAEGYSVSREKKESFPLTVTSAQKNPTAFYLCASSIDSGGAYEQFFGPGTRLTVL.

This clone was detected only a few times. The chain joins TRBV27 to TRBJ1-2; 9 nucleotides align to TRBD1. Germline loops: CDR1 MNHEY, CDR2 SMNVEV (reference sequence). The CDR3 length is 13 residues. V lost 5 bases and J lost 7; bases outside the gene matches: 5. The CDR3 DNA reads TGTGCCAGCAGTGGTCGGGACAGGGTTGGCTACACCTTC. This gives the protein CASSGRDRVGYTF.

The chain links TRBV7-8 to TRBJ1-3; tentative D call: TRBD1 (5 bases). The CDR3 is 16 amino acids. Per germline, CDR1 SGHVS and CDR2 FQNEAQ. V was trimmed by 4 bases and J by 0 bases, leaving 13 bases between them. CDR3 residues: CASSWSGEVSGNTIYF. In DNA form, the CDR3 reads TGTGCCAGCAGCTGGTCGGGGGAAGTCTCTGGAAACACCATATATTTT.

This sequence joins TRBV7-2 and TRBJ1-5, with D perhaps matching TRBD1 (6 bases). The CDR3 length is 14 residues. The V and J ends lost 5 bases and 7 bases respectively, with 15 bases between them. CDR1 is SGHTA, CDR2 FQGNSA, per germline. The CDR3 DNA reads as TGTGCCAGCAGCCAAGGGGGAGTGGGGCAGCCCCAGCATTTT. Translated, it gives CASSQGGVGQPQHF.

This rearrangement joins TRBV19 to TRBJ1-1, with 9 bases fitting TRBD1. The CDR3 spans 14 residues. V shed 5 bases, J shed 4 bases, and the junction held 5 bases outside the gene matches. Germline V gives CDR1 LNHDA, CDR2 SQIVND (reference sequence). This CDR3 reads CASSSTGGGTEAFF. The CDR3, as DNA: TGTGCCAGTAGTTCCACAGGGGGCGGCACTGAAGCTTTCTTT.

This clone was seen more than once but under ten times. This chain links TRBV5-4 with TRBJ1-2; TRBD1 matches 10 bases. The J segment lost 6 bases and the V segment lost 4 bases, leaving 3 bases of the junction unmatched. This CDR3 is 13 amino acids long. Germline CDR1 and CDR2: SGHNT and YYREEE (reference sequence). CDR3 bases: TGTGCCAGCAGCGTGACAGGGGGCGATGGCTACACCTTC. It translates to CASSVTGGDGYTF.

The chain is built from TRBV10-3 and TRBJ1-4; no clear D. The length of the CDR3 is 16 residues. Per germline, CDR1 ENHRY and CDR2 SYGVKD. V gave up 0 bases and J gave up 0 bases, with 8 bases separating them. CDR3 in amino acids: CAISESQQATNEKLFF. Written as DNA, the CDR3 is TGTGCCATCAGTGAGTCACAACAAGCAACTAATGAAAAACTGTTTTTT.

The chain recombines TRBV6-5 with TRBJ2-1, with 10 bases identical to TRBD1. CDR3 length: 13 residues. Germline values: CDR1 MNHEY, CDR2 SVGAGI. Losses at the gene ends were 5 bases for V and 6 bases for J; bases not matched to a gene: 1. CDR3 in DNA: TGTGCCAGCAGTCGACAGGGGGCCAATGAGCAGTTCTTC. This gives the protein CASSRQGANEQFF.

The J gene is TRBJ1-2, the V gene TRBV9; D is ambiguous. Germline V lookup: CDR1 SGDLS, CDR2 YYNGEE. This CDR3 region has 12 residues. Trimming took 3 bases from V and 4 from J, leaving 7 bases between them. The CDR3 nucleotides read TGTGCCAGCAGCGGGGGAATCTATGGCTACACCTTC. This translates into CASSGGIYGYTF.